This T cell receptor beta chain originates from a study of OX40 agonist ivuxolimab in advanced cancers. Whole-study findings and limits: The study found that CD8+ T cells averaged more expanded clones than CD4+. At 0.1 to 3.0 mg/kg, clonal expansion of CD4+ and CD8+ blood T cells had occurred by week 6.

The data were produced by immunoSEQ multiplex PCR, yet TCRdb's version contains in-frame clones alone and is incomplete. The sample has about 73,000 clones; around 88% are singletons. Comments on this clone: Its antigen is not identified.

This receptor was obtained from an adult with an advanced solid tumor such as melanoma, head and neck, liver or kidney cancer. The source was CD4+ or CD8+ T cells sorted from blood, collected in a trial of the OX40 agonist ivuxolimab.

CDR3 loop: CASSTAQGGNSPLHF. CDR3 nucleotides: TGTGCCAGCAGCACGGCCCAGGGGGGTAATTCACCCCTCCACTTT. The V call is TRBV7-9, the J call TRBJ1-6; 7 bases align to TRBD1. Germline lookup yields CDR1 SEHNR and CDR2 FQNEAQ (reference sequence). J gave up 6 bases and V 5 bases, and 7 bases lay outside the gene matches. The CDR3 contains 15 residues.